The 14 T cell receptor beta chains below all came from one sample that was sequenced in a study of T cells in Graves' hyperthyroidism and ophthalmopathy. TCR beta CDR3 sequences were amplified from RNA transcripts. HTBI primers were the set used in a first-round RT-PCR of the TCR CDR3. TCRdb reanalysed the multiplex PCR reads using MiXCR and keeps one entry per CDR3 protein. The repertoire holds some 620,000 distinct CDR3 sequences, with around 16% as singletons. Sequenced material: blood. Every receptor here comes from a woman aged 25-40 years with Graves' hyperthyroidism.

This clonotype was recorded a few times. CDR3 sequence reads: CASSLAGDNQPQHF. CDR3 in DNA: TGTGCCAGCAGCTTGGCAGGAGACAATCAGCCCCAGCATTTT. The chain recombines TRBV5-4 with TRBJ1-5; D is ambiguous. The CDR3 length is 14 residues. The V and J ends lost 0 bases and 3 bases respectively, with 7 bases between them. Germline V gives CDR1 SGHNT, CDR2 YYREEE (reference sequence).

Turning to this clonotype: Being one base from a much bigger clone, this may be a read error. The chain recombines TRBV11-2 with TRBJ2-1; 9 bases match TRBD1. The CDR3 length is 15 residues. J was trimmed by 10 bases and V by 6 bases; bases with no gene match: 13. Per germline, CDR1 SGHAT and CDR2 FQNNGV. CDR3 nucleotide sequence: TGTGCCAGCAGTGTACCCGGGACAGGGTACTACGAGCAGTTCTTC. It translates to CASSVPGTGYYEQFF.

This clonotype was detected many times. The chain carries TRBV28 and TRBJ2-3; D possibly corresponds to TRBD2 (6 bases). This CDR3 comprises 13 residues. Per germline, CDR1 MDHEN and CDR2 SYDVKM. V lost 5 bases and J lost 6, with 12 bases in between. The CDR3 DNA reads as TGTGCCAGCAGTCGCCCCGGGAGTGATACGCAGTATTTT. Translating gives CASSRPGSDTQYF.

This clonotype was detected only a few times. J is TRBJ2-2 and V is TRBV11-2; D unclear. The germline V and J ends were trimmed by 3 bases and 3 bases, with 8 bases remaining between them. The CDR3 spans 14 residues. Per germline, CDR1 SGHAT and CDR2 FQNNGV. CDR3 nucleotides: TGTGCCAGCAGCTTCCGTAGGGACACCGGGGAGCTGTTTTTT. It is translated as CASSFRRDTGELFF.

The CDR3 nucleotides read TGTGCCAGCTCACCAACATTACAGGGAATAAGCAATCAGCCCCAGCATTTT. This encodes CASSPTLQGISNQPQHF. This rearrangement joins TRBV18 to TRBJ1-5, with D perhaps TRBD1 (6 bases). The CDR3 is 17 residues long. Germline V gene data show CDR1 as KGHSH and CDR2 as LQKENI. V lost 2 bases to trimming and J lost 1 base, with 15 bases between them.

The chain links TRBV5-1 to TRBJ2-7, with D possibly TRBD2 on 5 matching bases. CDR3 length: 14 residues. The germline V gene encodes CDR1 SGHRS and CDR2 YFSETQ. The V end was cut by 3 bases, the J end by 3 bases, with 13 bases between. The CDR3 DNA follows: TGCGCCAGCAGCTCGGACGGGGAATACTACGAGCAGTACTTC. Encoded protein: CASSSDGEYYEQYF.

This clonotype was recorded a few times. The chain recombines TRBV5-1 with TRBJ2-3; D gene ambiguous. CDR3 size: 15 residues. CDR1 is SGHRS and CDR2 is YFSETQ in the germline V gene. The V gene lost 4 bases and the J gene lost 3 bases, with 15 bases spanning the gap. CDR3 protein: CASSGSIHGTDTQYF. The CDR3 nucleotides read TGCGCCAGCAGCGGCAGCATCCATGGGACAGATACGCAGTATTTT.

This clonotype was observed at least ten times. V gene TRBV28 combines with J gene TRBJ2-7; no reliable D call. This CDR3 spans 12 amino acids. V was pared by 5 bases and J by 3 bases, with 8 bases between. Germline lookup yields CDR1 MDHEN and CDR2 SYDVKM. CDR3 sequence (DNA): TGTGCCAGCAGTCCCCCTAACTACGAGCAGTACTTC. Amino acids: CASSPPNYEQYF.

The V gene is TRBV28, the J gene TRBJ2-4; D might be TRBD2 (5 bases). In germline, CDR1 is MDHEN, CDR2 SYDVKM. Trimming left V 4 bases short and J 10 bases short, with 26 bases between. There are 17 residues in the CDR3. The CDR3 here is CASSSQIDYLTYRIQYF. CDR3 coding DNA: TGTGCCAGCAGTTCCCAAATCGACTACCTTACGTATCGGATTCAGTACTTC.

The chain employs TRBV20-1 and TRBJ2-5, with D possibly TRBD1 on 5 matching bases. CDR3 length: 14 residues. With 3 bases removed from V and 5 bases from J, the gap between germline ends came to 16 bases. Germline V gives CDR1 DFQATT, CDR2 SNEGSKA (reference sequence). This CDR3 is CSASGRVRVETQYF. The CDR3 DNA follows: TGCAGTGCTAGCGGCAGGGTTAGAGTGGAGACCCAGTACTTC.

This clonotype was seen ten or more times. The chain links TRBV6-1 to TRBJ2-7; D is unclear. The CDR3 extends over 14 amino acids. V was shortened by 6 bases and J by 1 base, with 13 bases between the two germline ends. The germline CDR1 and CDR2 sequences are MNHNS and SASEGT. CDR3 amino acids: CASRTIKESYEQYF. The CDR3 bases are TGTGCCAGCAGGACGATCAAGGAGTCCTACGAGCAGTACTTC.

This clonotype was seen many times. This chain uses TRBV28 with TRBJ1-3; no firm D call. Germline V lookup: CDR1 MDHEN, CDR2 SYDVKM. Trimming stripped 8 bases from V and 5 bases from J, with 16 bases between. The CDR3 extends over 14 amino acids. The CDR3 bases are TGTGCCAGCTATTCCGGGTTCTCGAGAAACACCATATATTTT. It is translated as CASYSGFSRNTIYF.

There are a few counts of this clonotype. The rearrangement uses TRBV7-2 and TRBJ2-7; D is possibly TRBD1 or TRBD2 (5 bases each). CDR1 SGHTA and CDR2 FQGNSA come from the germline V gene. V was cut by 2 bases and J by 2 bases, with 16 bases left in between. The CDR3 runs to 16 residues. CDR3 protein: CASSLFLDSGPYEQYF. CDR3 DNA sequence: TGTGCCAGCAGCTTATTTCTGGATTCGGGACCCTACGAGCAGTACTTC.

The genes are TRBV20-1 and TRBJ2-1; maybe TRBD2 (5 bases). In germline, CDR1 is DFQATT, CDR2 SNEGSKA (reference sequence). The V end was cut by 8 bases, the J end by 7 bases, with 15 bases between. The CDR3 has 12 residues. Written as DNA, the CDR3 is TGCAGTTCCCCATGGACTGGGAATGAGCAGTTCTTC. Amino acid sequence: CSSPWTGNEQFF.